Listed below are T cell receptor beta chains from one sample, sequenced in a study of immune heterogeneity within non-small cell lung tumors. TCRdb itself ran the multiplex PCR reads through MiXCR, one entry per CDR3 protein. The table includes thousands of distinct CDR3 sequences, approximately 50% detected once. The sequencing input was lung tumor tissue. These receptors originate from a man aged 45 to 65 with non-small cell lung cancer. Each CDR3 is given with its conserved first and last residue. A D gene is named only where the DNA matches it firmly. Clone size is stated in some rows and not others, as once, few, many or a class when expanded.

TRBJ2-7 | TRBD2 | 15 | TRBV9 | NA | CASSVGTSGRHEQYF | TGTGCCAGCAGCGTAGGGACTAGCGGGAGGCACGAGCAGTACTTC
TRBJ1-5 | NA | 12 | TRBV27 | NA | CASRDRNQPQHF | TGTGCCAGCAGGGATCGCAATCAGCCCCAGCATTTT
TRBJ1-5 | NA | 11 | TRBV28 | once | CASSDHQPQHF | TGTGCCAGCAGCGATCATCAGCCCCAGCATTTT
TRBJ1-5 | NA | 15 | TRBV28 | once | CASSFPSWVNQPQHF | TGTGCCAGCAGTTTTCCTTCTTGGGTCAATCAGCCCCAGCATTTT
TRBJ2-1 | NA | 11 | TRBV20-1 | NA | CSAPDYNEQFF | TGCAGTGCCCCAGACTACAATGAGCAGTTCTTC
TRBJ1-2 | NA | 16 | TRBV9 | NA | CASSVNPWGGVYGYTF | TGTGCCAGCAGCGTAAACCCCTGGGGCGGGGTCTATGGCTACACCTTC
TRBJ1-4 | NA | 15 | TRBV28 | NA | CASSSLNPGGEKLFF | TGTGCCAGCAGTTCCCTTAACCCGGGCGGCGAAAAACTGTTTTTT
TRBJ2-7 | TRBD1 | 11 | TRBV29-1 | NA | CSVGQASEQYF | TGCAGCGTCGGACAGGCGAGCGAGCAGTACTTC
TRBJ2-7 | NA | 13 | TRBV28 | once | CASSLGSSYEQYF | TGTGCCAGCAGTTTAGGCAGTTCCTACGAGCAGTACTTC
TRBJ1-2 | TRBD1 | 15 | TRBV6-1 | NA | CASINRDRGNYGYTF | TGTGCCAGCATCAACCGGGACAGGGGTAACTATGGCTACACCTTC
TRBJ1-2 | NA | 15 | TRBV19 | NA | CASSIVTAGGYGYTF | TGTGCCAGTAGTATTGTCACTGCTGGGGGCTATGGCTACACCTTC
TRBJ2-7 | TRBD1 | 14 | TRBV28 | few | CASRSGTGHYEQHF | TGTGCCAGCAGGTCCGGGACAGGGCACTACGAGCAGCACTTC
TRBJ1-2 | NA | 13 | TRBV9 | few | CASSGTGLDGYTF | TGTGCCAGCAGCGGTACCGGTCTGGATGGCTACACCTTC
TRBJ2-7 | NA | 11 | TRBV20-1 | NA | CSGSSDYEQYF | TGCAGTGGTTCTAGCGACTACGAGCAGTACTTC
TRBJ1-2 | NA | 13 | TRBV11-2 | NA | CASSFSDSFGYTF | TGTGCCAGCAGCTTTTCGGACTCCTTCGGCTACACCTTC
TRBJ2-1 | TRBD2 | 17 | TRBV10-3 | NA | CAISESETSGLYNEQFF | TGTGCCATCAGTGAGTCGGAGACTAGCGGACTTTACAATGAGCAGTTCTTC
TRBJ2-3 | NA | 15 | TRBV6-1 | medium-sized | CASSDPGTLTDTQYF | TGTGCCAGCAGCGATCCCGGGACACTCACAGATACGCAGTATTTT
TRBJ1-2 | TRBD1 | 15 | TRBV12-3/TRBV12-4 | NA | CASRAGTGVVGGYTF | TGTGCCAGCAGAGCCGGGACAGGGGTTGTCGGTGGCTACACCTTC
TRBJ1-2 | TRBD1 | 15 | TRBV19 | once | CASNRGPITNYGYTF | TGTGCCAGTAACAGGGGGCCGATTACTAACTATGGCTACACCTTC
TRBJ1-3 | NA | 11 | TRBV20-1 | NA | CSAALGNTIYF | TGCAGTGCCGCCTTGGGAAACACCATATATTTT
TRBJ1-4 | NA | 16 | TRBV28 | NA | CASSPSPGGGREKLFF | TGTGCCAGCAGCCCTTCCCCGGGGGGGGGGCGGGAAAAACTGTTTTTT
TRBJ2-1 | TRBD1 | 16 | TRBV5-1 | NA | CASSLEQGARSDEQFF | TGCGCCAGCAGCTTAGAGCAGGGGGCGCGCAGCGATGAGCAGTTCTTC
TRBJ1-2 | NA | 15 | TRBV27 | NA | CASSSRQDLGTGYTF | TGTGCCAGCAGTTCAAGACAGGACCTAGGTACTGGCTACACCTTC
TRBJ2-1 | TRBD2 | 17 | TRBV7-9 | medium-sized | CASSTLRTSGRRAEQFF | TGTGCCAGCAGTACTTTACGGACTAGCGGGAGGCGAGCTGAGCAGTTCTTC
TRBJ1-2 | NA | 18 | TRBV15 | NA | CATSRDKGRISFVNGYTF | TGTGCCACCAGCAGAGATAAGGGACGTATTAGTTTTGTGAATGGCTACACCTTC
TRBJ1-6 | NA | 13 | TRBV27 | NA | CASRVGRESPLHF | TGTGCCAGCAGAGTAGGGAGGGAATCACCCCTCCACTTT
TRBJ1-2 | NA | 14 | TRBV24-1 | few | CATSEGGVSYGYTF | TGTGCCACCAGTGAGGGGGGGGTGAGCTATGGCTACACCTTC
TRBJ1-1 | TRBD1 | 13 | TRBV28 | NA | CASLLARGGEAFF | TGTGCCAGCCTATTGGCCAGGGGGGGTGAAGCTTTCTTT
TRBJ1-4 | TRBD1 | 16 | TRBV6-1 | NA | CASSDRPGQGAEKLFF | TGTGCCAGCAGTGACCGACCGGGACAGGGGGCGGAAAAACTGTTTTTT
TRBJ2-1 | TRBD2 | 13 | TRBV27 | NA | CASSLAGGNEQFF | TGTGCCAGCAGTTTAGCGGGAGGCAATGAGCAGTTCTTC
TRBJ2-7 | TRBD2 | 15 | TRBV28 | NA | CASTMSGRALDEQYF | TGTGCCAGCACCATGAGCGGGAGGGCCCTTGACGAGCAGTACTTC
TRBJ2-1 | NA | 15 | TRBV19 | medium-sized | CASSIGPGLNNEQFF | TGTGCCAGTAGTATCGGGCCGGGACTTAACAATGAGCAGTTCTTC
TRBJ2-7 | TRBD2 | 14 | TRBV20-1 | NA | CSALAGDRSYEQYF | TGCAGTGCCTTAGCGGGAGATAGGTCCTACGAGCAGTACTTC
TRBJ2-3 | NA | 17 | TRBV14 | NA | CASSQEPWTFLTDTQYF | TGTGCCAGCAGCCAAGAGCCCTGGACCTTCCTCACAGATACGCAGTATTTT
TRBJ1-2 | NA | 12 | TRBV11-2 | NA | CASSSLVWGYTF | TGTGCCAGCAGTAGTTTGGTTTGGGGCTACACCTTC
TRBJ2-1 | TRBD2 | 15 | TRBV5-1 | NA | CASRVGLAENNEQFF | TGCGCCAGCAGGGTGGGACTAGCGGAGAACAATGAGCAGTTCTTC
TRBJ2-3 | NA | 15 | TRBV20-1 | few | CSVHLPGLERDTQYF | TGCAGTGTCCACCTTCCCGGGCTGGAGAGAGATACGCAGTATTTT
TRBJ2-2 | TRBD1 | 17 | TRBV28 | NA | CASRTHPGQSNTGELFF | TGTGCCAGCAGAACGCACCCGGGACAGTCGAACACCGGGGAGCTGTTTTTT
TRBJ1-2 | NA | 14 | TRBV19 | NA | CASSRVDSNYGYTF | TGTGCCAGTAGTAGAGTGGACAGCAACTATGGCTACACCTTC
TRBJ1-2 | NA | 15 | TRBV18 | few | CASSQTSGQSYGYTF | TGTGCCAGCTCACAGACGAGTGGACAGAGCTATGGCTACACCTTC
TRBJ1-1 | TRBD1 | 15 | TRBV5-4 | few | CASSRQGRGNTEASF | TGTGCCAGCAGCCGACAGGGTAGGGGGAACACTGAAGCTTCCTTT
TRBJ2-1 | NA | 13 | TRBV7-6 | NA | CASSLVPYNEQFF | TGTGCCAGCAGCTTAGTCCCTTACAATGAGCAGTTCTTC
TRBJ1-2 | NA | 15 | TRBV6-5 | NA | CASSYREPGFYGYTF | TGTGCCAGCAGTTACAGGGAACCTGGCTTCTATGGCTACACCTTC
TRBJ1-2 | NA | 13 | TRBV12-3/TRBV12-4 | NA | CASKWGRKYGYTF | TGTGCCAGCAAATGGGGACGGAAATATGGCTACACCTTC
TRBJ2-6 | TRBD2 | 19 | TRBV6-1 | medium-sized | CASSYATSGRSSGANVLTF | TGTGCCAGCAGTTACGCGACTAGCGGGAGGTCCTCTGGGGCCAACGTCCTGACTTTC
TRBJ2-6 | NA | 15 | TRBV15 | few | CATSRVSPGANVLTF | TGTGCCACCAGCAGAGTGAGCCCTGGGGCCAACGTCCTGACTTTC
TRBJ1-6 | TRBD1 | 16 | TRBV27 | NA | CASSLSTGTVVSPLHF | TGTGCCAGCAGTTTATCGACCGGGACAGTCGTATCACCCCTCCACTTT
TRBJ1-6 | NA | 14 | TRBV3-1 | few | CASSPITGNSPLHF | TGTGCCAGCAGCCCAATCACAGGGAATTCACCCCTCCACTTT
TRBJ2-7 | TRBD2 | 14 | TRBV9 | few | CASSYSGSPGEQYF | TGTGCCAGCAGCTATAGCGGGTCTCCGGGGGAGCAGTACTTC
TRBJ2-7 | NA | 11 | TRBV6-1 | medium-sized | CASKRGYEQYF | TGTGCCAGCAAACGAGGCTACGAGCAGTACTTC
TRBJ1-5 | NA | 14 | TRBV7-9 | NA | CANSSSQGSQPQHF | TGTGCCAACAGCAGCAGTCAGGGATCTCAGCCCCAGCATTTT
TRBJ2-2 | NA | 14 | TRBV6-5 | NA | CASSYDRFTGELFF | TGTGCCAGCAGTTACGATCGTTTTACCGGGGAGCTGTTTTTT
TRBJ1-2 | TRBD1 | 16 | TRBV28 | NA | CASSLSLTGANYVYTF | TGTGCCAGCAGTTTATCACTGACAGGGGCTAACTATGTCTACACCTTC
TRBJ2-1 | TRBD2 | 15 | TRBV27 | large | CASSSGLAGGNEQFF | TGTGCCAGCAGTTCGGGACTAGCGGGAGGCAATGAGCAGTTCTTC
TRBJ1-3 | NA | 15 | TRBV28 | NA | CASSFSGLSGNTIYF | TGTGCCAGCAGTTTCTCGGGTCTCTCTGGAAACACCATATATTTT
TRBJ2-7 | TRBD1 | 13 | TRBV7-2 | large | CASSLTGAHEQYF | TGTGCCAGCAGCTTGACAGGGGCCCACGAGCAGTACTTC
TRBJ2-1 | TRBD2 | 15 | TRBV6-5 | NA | CASSYDLAENNEQFF | TGTGCCAGCAGTTATGACCTAGCGGAAAACAATGAGCAGTTCTTC